Sequencing of this TCR beta chain was carried out in a study of blood T cell repertoires in COVID-19. Study at large: Acute and convalescent COVID-19 samples came from the United States, Italy and Spain. T cells, B-cell-depleted T cells, or PBMCs supplied cDNA or gDNA.

Generated by immunoSEQ multiplex PCR, the TCRdb table keeps only in-frame clones and is missing some. The sample includes almost 100,000 clones, 86% of them seen just once. This clone has a single count. CDR1 and CDR2 from the germline V gene are SGHAT and FQNNGV. This CDR3 has 16 amino acids. V gave up 4 bases and J gave up 0 bases; unmatched junction bases: 7. What was sequenced was peripheral blood. The chain links TRBV11-2 to TRBJ2-3; TRBD2 matches 7 bases. This clonotype originated in a man aged 50-59 years with acute or convalescent COVID-19. The CDR3 DNA is TGTGCCAGCAGCTGGGCGGGCGGGGGAAGCACAGATACGCAGTATTTT. It specifies CASSWAGGGSTDTQYF. The whole variable domain, remainder taken from reference TRBV11-2 and TRBJ2-3, is EAGVAQSPRYKIIEKRQSVAFWCNPISGHATLYWYQQILGQGPKLLIQFQNNGVVDDSQLPKDRFSAERLKGVDSTLKIQPAKLEDSAVYLCASSWAGGGSTDTQYFGPGTRLTVL.